This T cell receptor (beta chain) originates from a study of CXCR3-negative and CXCR3-positive naive CD8 T cells. The study's findings and limits: Comparably high diversity was seen in both naive subsets, and much lower diversity in memory CD8+ cells. CXCR3-negative naive cells had less hydrophobic TRB CDR3s than did CXCR3-positive naive cells. Comparison of naive subsets found surface CD5 to be comparable, and TCR strength was inferred on the basis of TRB CDR3 properties. Comparison of naive CXCR3-negative and CXCR3-positive cells revealed similar TRBV-TRBJ usage, while memory cells differed.

Naive CD8+ T cells showed CD45RO-CCR7+CD27+CD95-. For this clonotype: Antigen: not known.

The libraries of TRB cDNA were prepared using 5' RACE with UMI labels. From its re-call of the 5' RACE reads, TCRdb lists each CDR3 protein once, without DNA. Its listing shows tens of thousands of distinct CDR3 sequences. There are 12 residues in the CDR3. Sequencing input: naive CXCR3+ CD8+ T cells from blood. Subset described: CD45RO-CCR7+CD27+CD95- naive CD8+ T cells expressing CXCR3 (TNR3+). The clonotype comes from a human donor in good health. Some clones in this sample may be carry-over from other donors' samples. This chain uses TRBV12-3 or TRBV12-4 with TRBJ2-5. The CDR3 region is CASSLRQETKYF.